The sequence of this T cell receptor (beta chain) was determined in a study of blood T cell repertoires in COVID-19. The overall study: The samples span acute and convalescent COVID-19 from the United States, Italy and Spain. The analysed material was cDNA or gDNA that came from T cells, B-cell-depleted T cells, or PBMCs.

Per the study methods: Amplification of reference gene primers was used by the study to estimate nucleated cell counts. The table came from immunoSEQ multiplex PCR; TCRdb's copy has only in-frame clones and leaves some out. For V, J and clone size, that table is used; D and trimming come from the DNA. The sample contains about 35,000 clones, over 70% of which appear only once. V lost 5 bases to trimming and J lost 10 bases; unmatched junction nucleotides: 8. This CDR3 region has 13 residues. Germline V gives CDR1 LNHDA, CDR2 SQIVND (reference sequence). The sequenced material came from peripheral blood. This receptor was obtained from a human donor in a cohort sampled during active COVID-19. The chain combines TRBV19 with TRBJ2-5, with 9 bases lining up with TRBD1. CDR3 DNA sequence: TGTGCCAGTAGTGGACAGGGGCCAAGGGGCCAGTACTTC. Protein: CASSGQGPRGQYF.